This entry features one T cell receptor (beta chain) sequence. Germline V gene data show CDR1 as SNHLY and CDR2 as FYNNEI. V lost 6 bases, J lost 5 bases, and 17 bases lay in between. The CDR3 loop spans 16 amino acids. This record comes from a study of control samples from healthy donors and cancer patients. Only in-frame clones appear in the TCRdb table, and some are missing; sequencing was by immunoSEQ multiplex PCR. The data hold over 75,000 clones, with 91% observed a single time. This clonotype was obtained from a man aged 30-40 years in good health. What was sequenced was blood. The J gene is TRBJ1-6, the V gene TRBV2; possible D gene TRBD1, 6 bases. CDR3 amino acids: CASSPRQVWDNSPLHF. As DNA, the CDR3 is TGTGCCAGCAGCCCCCGACAGGTCTGGGATAATTCACCCCTCCACTTT. The variable domain in full, with the rest retrieved from reference TRBV2 and TRBJ1-6, is EPEVTQTPSHQVTQMGQEVILRCVPISNHLYFYWYRQILGQKVEFLVSFYNNEISEKSEIFDDQFSVERPDGSNFTLKIRSTKLEDSAMYFCASSPRQVWDNSPLHFGNGTRLTVT.